This entry features one T cell receptor (beta chain) sequence. Antigen unknown. The germline V gene has CDR1 SGHNT and CDR2 YYREEE (reference sequence). The CDR3 loop spans 14 amino acids. Deletions cut 8 bases from V and 0 bases from J, with 15 bases between. This entry belongs to a study of shared clonotypes between healthy human individuals. Original processing methods: ImmunoSEQ only sent back junction sequences with no quality scores, so filtering was done differently. The assay was immunoSEQ multiplex PCR, and TCRdb's table has in-frame clones only and misses some. V and J calls and clone size follow that table, whereas D and trimming were derived from the DNA. The sample yields roughly 760,000 clones, around 72% seen once. Study-wide results and caveats: Shared across a few donors were around 5% of the naive CD4 clonotypes.

Material for sequencing was memory CD4+ T cells sorted from blood. Specified subset: CD45RA-negative fraction. The receptor comes from a woman aged 25 to 39 in good health. The V call is TRBV5-4, the J call TRBJ2-7; D is possibly TRBD2 (5 bases). CDR3 sequence reads: CARPVCGSSYEQYF. The CDR3 DNA is TGTGCCAGACCGGTATGTGGGAGCTCCTACGAGCAGTACTTC.